This T cell receptor beta chain was identified in a study of beta chain features in type 1 diabetes. Findings of the study overall: Patients' naive, central memory and regulatory TCRB repertoires appeared more alike than those of healthy donors. The study found moderately but significantly shorter TCRB CDR3s in all four CD4+ subsets of Type 1 diabetes patients.

V dropped 3 bases and J dropped 3 bases, with 15 bases sitting between them. CDR1 SGHVS and CDR2 FQNEAQ come from the germline V gene. CDR3 length: 16 amino acids. The isolated RNA, all of it, was reverse transcribed, so expressed TCRB transcripts were what got sequenced. TCRdb keeps only in-frame clones here, not all; method: immunoSEQ multiplex PCR. The repertoire consists of about 900,000 clones, with about a sixth occurring once and the leading ten covering about 0.025%. In this sample, this clone turned up a few times. Its antigen is not known. The TCR comes from a woman under 30 in good health. The J gene is TRBJ1-3, the V gene TRBV7-8; D perhaps matches TRBD1 (5 bases). The sample taken for sequencing was naive CD4+ T cells from blood. The CDR3 spells CASSFFAGVGGNTIYF. DNA of the CDR3: TGTGCCAGCAGCTTTTTTGCGGGGGTCGGTGGAAACACCATATATTTT.